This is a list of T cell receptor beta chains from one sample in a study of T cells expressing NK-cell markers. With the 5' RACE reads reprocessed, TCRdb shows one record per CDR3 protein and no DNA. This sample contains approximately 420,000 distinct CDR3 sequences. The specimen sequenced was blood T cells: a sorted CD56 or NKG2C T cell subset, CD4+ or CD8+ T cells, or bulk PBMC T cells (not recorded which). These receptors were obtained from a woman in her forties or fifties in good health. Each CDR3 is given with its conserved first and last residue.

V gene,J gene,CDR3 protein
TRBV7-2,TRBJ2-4,CASSLDVSSRRIQYF
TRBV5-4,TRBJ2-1,CASTPGLAGDGEQFF
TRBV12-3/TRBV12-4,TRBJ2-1,CASSDGSSNEQFF
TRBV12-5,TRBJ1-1,CASAWNTEAFF
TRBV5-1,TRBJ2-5,CASSFEWTGVEETQYF
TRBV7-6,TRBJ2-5,CASNSGGSGQETQYF
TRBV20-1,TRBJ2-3,CSARDSSGQLDTQYF
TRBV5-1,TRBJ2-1,CASSRSVGDEQFF
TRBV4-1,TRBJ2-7,CASSQYVSYYEQYF
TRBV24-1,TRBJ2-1,CATARGLSSYNEQFF
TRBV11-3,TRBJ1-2,CASSLTWDRSLYGYTF
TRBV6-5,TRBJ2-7,CASSSSLDRGYEQYF
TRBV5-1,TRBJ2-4,CASSYRGEPPNLAKNIQYF
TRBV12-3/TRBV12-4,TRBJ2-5,CASSRPGARETQYF
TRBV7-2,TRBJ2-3,CASSEGLAGGTDTQYF
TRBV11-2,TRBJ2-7,CASSPLPLSYEQYF
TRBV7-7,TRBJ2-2,CASSLVGPSLNTGELFF
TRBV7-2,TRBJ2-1,CASSRGQVRSYNEQFF
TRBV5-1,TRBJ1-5,CASSLGGGQPQHF
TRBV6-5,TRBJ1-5,CASSYPVANHPWGNQPQHF
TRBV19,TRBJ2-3,CASIDEFTDTQYF
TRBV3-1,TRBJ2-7,CASSPYTGLTSEQYF
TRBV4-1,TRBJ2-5,CASSLLRGETQYF
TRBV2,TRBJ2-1,CASSAGLAGYDEQFF
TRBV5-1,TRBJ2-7,CASSPRTRMDEQYF
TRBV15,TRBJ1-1,CATRPDRTGGAFF
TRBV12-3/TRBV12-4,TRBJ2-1,CASSTGLASSHEQFF
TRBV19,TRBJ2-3,CASSMAVSTDTQYF
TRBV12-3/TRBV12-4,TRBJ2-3,CASSSGRRADTQYF
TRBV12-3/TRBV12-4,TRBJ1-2,CASSYGQDRGYTF
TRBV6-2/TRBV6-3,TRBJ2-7,CASRGSDRAKGEQYF
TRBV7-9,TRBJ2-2,CASSLAGVGITGELFF
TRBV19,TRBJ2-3,CASSMSGNTQYF
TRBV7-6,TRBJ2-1,CASSFGPLPYGEQFF
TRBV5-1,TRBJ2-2,CASHTGAINTGELFF
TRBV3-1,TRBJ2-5,CASSQDAPGTQYF
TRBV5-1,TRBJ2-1,CASSLVSKGGEQFF
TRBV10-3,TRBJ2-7,CAIRLGLAGSYEQYF
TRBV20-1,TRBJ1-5,CSARVGAPTNQPQHF
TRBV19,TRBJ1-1,CASSFWTGENTEAFF
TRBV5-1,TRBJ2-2,CASSSGLMGTGELFF
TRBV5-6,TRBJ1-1,CASSFALGGDTEAFF
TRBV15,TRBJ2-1,CATSKLAGGNEQFF
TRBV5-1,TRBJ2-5,CASSWRGIGLAGASETQYF
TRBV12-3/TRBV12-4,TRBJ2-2,CASSLDRGTYGELFF
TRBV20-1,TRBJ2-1,CSAREESMTGGHEQFF
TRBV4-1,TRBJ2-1,CASSQDPRGHSYNEQFF
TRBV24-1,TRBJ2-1,CATSAHAGEQFF
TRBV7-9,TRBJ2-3,CASSQRSGRTDTQYF
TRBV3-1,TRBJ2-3,CASSQDQGPTDTQYF
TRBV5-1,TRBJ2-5,CASSLEGLRTQYF
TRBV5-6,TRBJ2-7,CASSNFYSPPVGGSYEQYF
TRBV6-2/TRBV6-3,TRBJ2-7,CASRPAGAYYEQYF